This T cell receptor (beta chain) was captured in a study of T-cell memory formation after mild COVID-19. As for the study in general: TCR clusters showed largely donor specificity.

One entry per CDR3 protein results from TCRdb running MiXCR on the 5' RACE reads. The table shows a few hundred thousand distinct CDR3 sequences, with roughly 22% occurring only once. About this clonotype itself: Its antigen remains unknown.

Study-level findings and limits: Pre-infection memory carried some responding clones, suggesting that cross-reactive memory joined. A balance of CD4 and CD8 characterized clones contracting day 15 to 85, whereas later expanders leaned CD4+.

Trimming took off 4 bases at V and 2 bases at J, with 3 bases between the two ends. This CDR3 contains 12 residues. The germline V gene has CDR1 SEHNR and CDR2 FQNEAQ (reference sequence). Sequences were obtained from PBMCs or a T cell subset sorted from them (not recorded which). This TCR came from an adult woman who had mild COVID-19 (a few samples of this study predate the infection). Cell type and time point are not known. The rearrangement uses TRBV7-9 and TRBJ2-4; D is undetermined. The CDR3 here is CASSSSKNIQYF. For the CDR3, the DNA is TGTGCCAGCAGCTCTTCCAAAAACATTCAGTACTTC.